Below, 5 T cell receptor beta chains from the same sample are listed, as sequenced in a study of blood T cell repertoires in COVID-19. The table came from immunoSEQ multiplex PCR; TCRdb's copy has only in-frame clones and leaves some out. There are 250,000 to 300,000 clones in the sample; 89% occur only once, and less than 5% lies in the top ten. What was sequenced was peripheral blood. These receptors all come from a middle-aged woman who had recovered from COVID-19.

The chain combines TRBV28 with TRBJ1-2; 7 positions match TRBD1. V shed 4 bases and J 2 bases; nucleotides not matched to a gene: 10. CDR3 length: 16 residues. Germline V gene sequence: CDR1 MDHEN, CDR2 SYDVKM. The CDR3 protein is CASSSPLGQRNYGYTF. In DNA, the CDR3 is TGTGCCAGCAGTTCACCGTTGGGACAGAGGAACTATGGCTACACCTTC.

The chain carries TRBV5-8 and TRBJ2-3; perhaps TRBD2 as D (6 bases). The CDR3 sequence is 15 residues long. The germline V gene encodes CDR1 SGHTS and CDR2 YDEGEE. V was trimmed by 0 bases and J by 4 bases, leaving 12 bases between them. The CDR3 loop reads CASSLVTSWPDTQYF. DNA of the CDR3: TGTGCCAGCAGCTTGGTAACTAGCTGGCCAGATACGCAGTATTTT.

V gene TRBV7-8 combines with J gene TRBJ1-1, with TRBD1 matching over 12 bases. CDR3 length equals 17 residues. J was trimmed by 5 bases and V by 2 bases; bases with no gene match: 9. Germline V CDR1 and CDR2: SGHVS, FQNEAQ. The CDR3 region is CASSLSRDRGLGTEAFF. As DNA, the CDR3 is TGTGCCAGCAGCTTATCCCGGGACAGGGGGCTGGGAACTGAAGCTTTCTTT.

The chain uses TRBV6-4 and TRBJ2-2, with 8 positions matching TRBD2. The CDR3 extends over 15 amino acids. The V and J ends lost 2 bases and 5 bases, in that order; junction bases with no gene match: 4. Germline V gene lookup returns CDR1 MRHNA and CDR2 SNTAGT. CDR3 loop: CASSDVAGGTGELFF. The CDR3 DNA follows: TGTGCCAGCAGTGACGTGGCGGGGGGAACCGGGGAGCTGTTTTTT.

The chain joins TRBV5-1 to TRBJ2-5, with TRBD2 matching 9 bases. J was trimmed by 0 bases and V by 6 bases; bases with no gene match: 6. Germline CDR1 is SGHRS and CDR2 is YFSETQ. This CDR3 has 15 residues. CDR3 protein: CASMVAGVYQETQYF. CDR3 nucleotides: TGCGCCAGCATGGTAGCGGGGGTCTACCAAGAGACCCAGTACTTC. The full variable domain, its missing parts supplied by reference TRBV5-1 and TRBJ2-5, is KAGVTQTPRYLIKTRGQQVTLSCSPISGHRSVSWYQQTPGQGLQFLFEYFSETQRNKGNFPGRFSGRQFSNSRSEMNVSTLELGDSALYLCASMVAGVYQETQYFGPGTRLLVL.